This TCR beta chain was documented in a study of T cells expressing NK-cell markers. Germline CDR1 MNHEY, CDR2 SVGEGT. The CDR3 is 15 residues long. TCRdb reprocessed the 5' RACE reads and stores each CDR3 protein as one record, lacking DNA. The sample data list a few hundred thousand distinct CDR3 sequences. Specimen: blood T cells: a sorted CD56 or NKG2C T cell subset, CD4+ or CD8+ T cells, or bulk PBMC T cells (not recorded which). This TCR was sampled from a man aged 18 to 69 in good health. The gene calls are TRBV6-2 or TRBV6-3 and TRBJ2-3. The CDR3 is CASSYEANPTDTQYF.